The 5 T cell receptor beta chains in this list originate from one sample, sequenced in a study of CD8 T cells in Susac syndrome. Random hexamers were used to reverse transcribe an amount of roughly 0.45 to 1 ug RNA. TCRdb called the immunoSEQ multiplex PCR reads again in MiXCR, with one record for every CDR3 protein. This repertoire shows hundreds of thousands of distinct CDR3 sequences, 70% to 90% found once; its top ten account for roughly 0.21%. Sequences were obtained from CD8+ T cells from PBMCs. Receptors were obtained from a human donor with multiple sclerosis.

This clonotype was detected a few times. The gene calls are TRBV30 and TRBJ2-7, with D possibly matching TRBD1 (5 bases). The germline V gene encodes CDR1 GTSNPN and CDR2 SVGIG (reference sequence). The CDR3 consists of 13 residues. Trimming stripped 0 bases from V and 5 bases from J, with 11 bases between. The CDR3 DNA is TGTGCCTGGAGTGTACTTCAGGGCCACGAGCAGTACTTC. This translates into CAWSVLQGHEQYF.

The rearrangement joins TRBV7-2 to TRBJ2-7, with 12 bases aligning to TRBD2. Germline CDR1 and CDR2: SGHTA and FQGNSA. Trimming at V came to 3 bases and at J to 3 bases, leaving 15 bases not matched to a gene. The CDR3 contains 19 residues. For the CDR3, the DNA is TGTGCCAGCAGCTTCCCCCCGGGGGTCCTAGCGGGAGGGCTCTACGAGCAGTACTTC. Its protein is CASSFPPGVLAGGLYEQYF.

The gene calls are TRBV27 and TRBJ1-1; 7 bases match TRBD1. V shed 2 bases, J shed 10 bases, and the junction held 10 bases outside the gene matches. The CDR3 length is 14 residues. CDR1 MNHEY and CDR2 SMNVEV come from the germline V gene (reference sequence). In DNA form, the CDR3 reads TGTGCCAGCAGTTTAAGAGGGACAGCCGACGGAGCTTTCTTT. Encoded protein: CASSLRGTADGAFF.

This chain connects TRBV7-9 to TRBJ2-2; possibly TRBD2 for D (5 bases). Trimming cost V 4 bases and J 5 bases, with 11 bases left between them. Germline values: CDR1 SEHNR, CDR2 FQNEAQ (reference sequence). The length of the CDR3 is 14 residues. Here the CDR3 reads CASSWERTTGELFF. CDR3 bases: TGTGCCAGCAGCTGGGAGCGAACAACCGGGGAGCTGTTTTTT.

CDR3 DNA sequence: TGTGCCAGCAGTTACCGGACTAGCCAAGGGGAGACCCAGTACTTC. It yields the protein CASSYRTSQGETQYF. The rearrangement joins TRBV6-5 to TRBJ2-5; 8 nucleotides line up with TRBD2. V was clipped by 2 bases and J by 5 bases; unmatched bases: 7. The CDR3 runs 15 residues. Germline-derived CDR1 and CDR2 are MNHEY and SVGAGI.